Given below is one TCR beta chain in context. As yet, its antigen is unknown. V lost 5 bases and J lost 7, with 15 bases in between. The CDR3 runs 14 residues. The germline gives CDR1 SGHVS, CDR2 FQNEAQ. The data stem from a study of lymphopenia after photon versus proton radiotherapy. The study, taken as a whole, reports: After the lymphocyte nadir, photon-treated repertoires showed oligoclonal expansion, especially of CD8+ Temra cells. Relative stability marked proton patients; photon patients lost diversity and naive cells. Post-nadir TCR diversity decline inversely tracked overall survival among those who died. Only patients who died were analyzed for survival; proton advantage is unproven.

TCRdb keeps only in-frame clones here, not all; method: immunoSEQ multiplex PCR. This repertoire shows around 20,000 clones, approximately 85% found once; its top ten account for 2.9%. The clonotype was recovered from a woman in her forties or fifties with pancreatic cancer. Material: peripheral blood, obtained from a patient treated with photon-based radiotherapy. This chain uses TRBV7-8 with TRBJ1-5; D ambiguous. Here the CDR3 reads CASSLDSRRQPQHF. The CDR3 DNA follows: TGTGCCAGCAGCCTCGACTCCCGAAGGCAGCCCCAGCATTTT.